The sequence of this T cell receptor beta chain was determined in a study of T cell repertoires in cytomegalovirus infection. Concerning this clonotype itself: Given a much more abundant clone one base away, this may be a read error. The limits of the CDR3 on the DNA are not certain, so only TCRdb's listed CDR3 is given.

The CDR3 has 17 residues if both end residues are counted. The germline CDR1 and CDR2 sequences are LGHNA and YNFKEQ. TCRdb itself ran the reads through MiXCR, one entry per CDR3 protein. The sample comprises 85,000 to 120,000 distinct CDR3 sequences, approximately 15% of which are singletons, and over 8% rests with the top ten. The receptor's source is a human donor in good health (CMV status not recorded). Some clones in this sample may be carry-over from other donors' samples. The V call is TRBV4-2, the J call TRBJ1-1; the listed D gene, TRBD1, was not tested against the DNA. Sequenced input: PBMCs. CDR3 loop: CASSQVGQGAKDTEALF.